A selection of T cell receptor beta chains follows, all from one sample in a study of spatial heterogeneity in lung cancer. TCRdb used MiXCR to reprocess the 5' RACE reads, holding one entry per CDR3 protein. The data show 43,000 or so distinct CDR3 sequences, around 11% seen once. Material: PBMCs, obtained at follow-up. These receptors all come from a male donor with early-stage non-small cell lung cancer. Each CDR3 is given with its conserved first and last residue. A D gene is named only where the DNA matches it firmly. A clone size is listed for some rows: how often the clone was seen (once, few, many), or a class if it is expanded.

TRBD2	few	TRBJ2-3	TRBV27	TGTGCCACCTACCCATGGGGGGAGGGCCAAGATACGCAGTATTTT	CATYPWGEGQDTQYF
TRBD1	.	TRBJ2-7	TRBV28	TGTGCCAGCAACCCCCTTGACAGGGGACTCTACGAGCAGTACTTC	CASNPLDRGLYEQYF
.	many	TRBJ2-3	TRBV2	TGTGCCAGCAGTGAAAGCGGCAGGGGTAAAGATACGCAGTATTTT	CASSESGRGKDTQYF
.	medium-sized	TRBJ1-6	TRBV27	TGTGCCAGCAGCCGAACCATCTATAATTCACCCCTCCACTTT	CASSRTIYNSPLHF
.	few	TRBJ2-7	TRBV20-1	TGCAGTGCCCGACGGGGACCCACGAGCTCCTACGAGCAGTACTTC	CSARRGPTSSYEQYF
.	.	TRBJ2-3	TRBV5-1	TGCGCCAGCAGCCCAGGGACCCCGGGAGATACGCAGTATTTT	CASSPGTPGDTQYF
.	.	TRBJ1-2	TRBV28	TGTGCCAGCAGCTCGGCCTTAACAGGCTACACCTTC	CASSSALTGYTF
TRBD2	.	TRBJ2-7	TRBV20-1	TGCAGTGCTAGAGCCCGACTAGCGGGAGGCCTGTCATCCTACGAGCAGTACTTC	CSARARLAGGLSSYEQYF
.	many	TRBJ2-2	TRBV30	TGTGCCTGGAGTGTACTAGCACGATCGGCGGGCACCGGGGAGCTGTTTTTT	CAWSVLARSAGTGELFF
TRBD1	.	TRBJ2-7	TRBV5-1	TGCGCCAGTAATTCCGCCGGGACAGGGTCCTACGAGCAGTACTTC	CASNSAGTGSYEQYF
TRBD1	.	TRBJ2-7	TRBV7-2	TGTGCCAGCAGCAGAGCCAGGGGGTACGAGCAGTACTTC	CASSRARGYEQYF
.	many	TRBJ2-7	TRBV5-4	TGTGCCAGCAGCTTGGGCGGTGCACGCGTCGACGAGCAGTACTTC	CASSLGGARVDEQYF
.	many	TRBJ1-1	TRBV15	TGTGCCACCAGCAGAGCGGCCGGTGAAGCTTTCTTT	CATSRAAGEAFF
.	few	TRBJ1-2	TRBV18	TGTGCCAGCTCCCCAGGGACGGCGAACTATGGCTACACCTTC	CASSPGTANYGYTF
.	.	TRBJ1-1	TRBV20-1	TGCAGTGCTAGCCCTCTCGTGGGCACTGAAGCTTTCTTT	CSASPLVGTEAFF
TRBD2	many	TRBJ2-3	TRBV12-3/TRBV12-4	TGTGCCAGCAGTTTCTTTACTAGCGGGGGCACAGATACGCAGTATTTT	CASSFFTSGGTDTQYF
TRBD1	many	TRBJ2-7	TRBV19	TGTGCCAGTAGCCCGGGACAGGGGGCTGGGGAGCAGTACTTC	CASSPGQGAGEQYF